Included here is one T cell receptor (beta chain) sequence, with context. Germline V gives CDR1 SGHTA, CDR2 FQGTGA. This CDR3 has 14 residues. With 5 bases removed from V and 3 bases from J, the gap between germline ends came to 12 bases. The data stem from a study of shared clonotypes between healthy human individuals. TCRdb's table, derived via immunoSEQ multiplex PCR, lists solely in-frame clones and lacks some. The data contain around 500,000 clones, roughly 80% of them singletons. This receptor was identified in a woman between 40 and 50 years old in good health. Some clones in this sample may be carry-over from other donors' samples. This chain links TRBV7-3 with TRBJ2-3; D is uncertain. Sequencing used PBMCs. The CDR3 DNA is TGTGCCAGCAGCAGAAATCATGGGACAGATACGCAGTATTTT. This translates into CASSRNHGTDTQYF.